One T cell receptor beta chain is described in this entry. What this receptor recognizes is not known. The sample holds no much larger clone one base away, and base qualities are not on file. These data are taken from a study of blood T cell repertoires in COVID-19 (dated by TCRdb to 2018 to 2020). Background for the entire study: Samples from collaborators originated in the United States, Italy and Spain and spanned both the acute and convalescent phases of COVID-19. The material from the prospective study consisted of cDNA or gDNA derived from T cells, B-cell-depleted T cells, or PBMCs. Nearly every sample came with metadata listing a de-identified subject ID, COVID-19 status, age in years and sex. The repertoires were released in a freely available public database meant as a resource for research on the immune response to SARS-CoV-2. HLA class I and class II types, where available, came from metadata supplied by the sample provider rather than from assay-based typing. The dataset comprised deeply sampled blood TCRbeta repertoires from subjects exposed to, actively infected with, or recovered from COVID-19. The samples were drawn from the first 160 participants of the ongoing ImmuneRACE study and from roughly 1,300 subjects provided by 6 global collaborators.

One collaborating source in Seattle enrolled patients during active infection and followed them longitudinally through the course of disease. Each collaborating institution followed its own protocols to collect whole blood in K2EDTA tubes. For TCRbeta analysis, collaborator samples were shipped as frozen whole blood, as isolated PBMCs, or as DNA extracted from either sample type. The CDR3 has 15 amino acids, counting the end cysteine and phenylalanine. The DNA shown is the 45-base CDR3, in frame from base 1. V loses 7 bases, J loses 4 bases, and the germline ends lie 20 bases apart. Via the germline V gene, CDR1 is ENHRY and CDR2 SYGVKD. The immunoSEQ Assay, a bias-controlled multiplex PCR, was used to amplify TCRbeta CDR3 regions from genomic DNA. For the original study's pipeline: Within the assay, amplification of reference gene primers was used to estimate how many nucleated cells each sample contained. To quantify the absolute abundance of each unique TCRbeta CDR3 rearrangement, sequence reads were collapsed and filtered. For each sample, productive Simpson clonality was calculated by taking the square root of Simpson's diversity index across productive rearrangements. The clones in this table, taken by TCRdb from immuneACCESS, are in-frame only. Not every clone is retained; where verified, under half of the shortfall comes from an unresolved V gene, and the cause of the rest is unknown. V and J calls and clone size are copied from that table; D and trimming were computed from the DNA. Recorded for this sample are about 120,000 clones; around 91% of them occurred a single time. 3.8% of the sample lies in the top ten.

The investigation overall reported the following: The amount of clinical and demographic metadata varied by source and participant and was provided uncurated.

The sample comprised peripheral blood. The sequence came from an older woman with COVID-19, enrolled during active disease. The V and J segments used are TRBV10-3 and TRBJ2-7, with the D gene uncertain. The sequenced DNA is TGTGCCATCATATCTTCCCGAGGCCCCTCTTACGAGCAGTACTTC. Its protein product is CAIISSRGPSYEQYF.